A single sample gave rise to the 30 T cell receptor beta chains below, sequenced in a study of blood T cell repertoires in COVID-19 (dated by TCRdb to 2020 to 2022). The receptor library was made with the immunoSEQ multiplex PCR assay. As stored in TCRdb, this immuneACCESS dataset retains in-frame rearrangements with V and J assigned. A fraction of the clones does not appear; measured against another copy, unresolved V genes explain less than half of the discrepancy, and the remainder lacks a known reason. The sample table shows fewer than 50,000 clones, and about 77% are seen once. Clones ranked in the top ten supply about a quarter of the sample. The sequencing input was peripheral blood. These receptors all come from a man older than 75 with acute or convalescent COVID-19.

Comment on this clone: One end of the junction is discordant with germline, which a read error may explain. The chain employs TRBV11-2 and TRBJ2-1, with 7 bases matching TRBD1. The CDR3 has 18 amino acids. Germline lookup yields CDR1 SGHAT and CDR2 FQNNGV. This chain's CDR3 is CASSLYPGQSTSFNEQFF. Written as DNA, the CDR3 is TGTGCCAGCAGCTTATATCCGGGACAGAGCACCTCCTTCAATGAGCAGTTCTTC.

This sequence joins TRBV9 and TRBJ2-3; no definite D call. V was shortened by 0 bases and J by 0 bases, with 8 bases between the two germline ends. CDR1 SGDLS and CDR2 YYNGEE come from the germline V gene. CDR3 length: 15 residues. As DNA, the CDR3 is TGTGCCAGCAGCGTAGGCTCGGTTAGCACAGATACGCAGTATTTT. Translated: CASSVGSVSTDTQYF.

This clone was picked up one time. The V and J genes are TRBV6-1 and TRBJ1-5, with D possibly TRBD1 on 6 matching bases. CDR1 MNHNS and CDR2 SASEGT come from the germline V gene. V was shortened by 4 bases and J by 7 bases, with 20 bases between the two germline ends. The CDR3 loop spans 16 amino acids. The CDR3 DNA sequence: TGTGCCAGCAGTGTATACGGACAGTATGGAGGACAGCCCCAGCATTTT. Its translation: CASSVYGQYGGQPQHF.

This rearrangement joins TRBV28 to TRBJ1-5, with TRBD1 identical over 9 bases. The CDR3 has 15 amino acids. Germline-derived CDR1 and CDR2 are MDHEN and SYDVKM. J lost 6 bases, V lost 10 bases, and 13 bases had no gene match. The CDR3 protein is CATTTGGNIPQPQHF. The CDR3 region has the DNA TGTGCCACCACGACAGGGGGGAATATTCCTCAGCCCCAGCATTTT.

The rearrangement uses TRBV2 and TRBJ1-3, with D tentatively TRBD1 (5 bases). The CDR3 loop spans 14 amino acids. Trimming removed 4 bases at V and 4 bases at J, with 11 bases between. CDR1 is SNHLY and CDR2 is FYNNEI in the germline V gene. CDR3 loop: CASSVRGSGNTIYF. In DNA form, the CDR3 reads TGTGCCAGCAGTGTAAGGGGTTCCGGAAACACCATATATTTT. The full variable domain, completed using reference TRBV2 and TRBJ1-3, is EPEVTQTPSHQVTQMGQEVILRCVPISNHLYFYWYRQILGQKVEFLVSFYNNEISEKSEIFDDQFSVERPDGSNFTLKIRSTKLEDSAMYFCASSVRGSGNTIYFGEGSWLTVV.

There are a few counts of this clone. The chain recombines TRBV5-1 with TRBJ2-2; D not certain. Deletions cut 0 bases from V and 1 base from J, with 4 bases between. The CDR3 loop spans 14 amino acids. Germline CDR1 and CDR2: SGHRS and YFSETQ. In DNA form, the CDR3 reads TGCGCCAGCAGCTTGGACAGGAACACCGGGGAGCTGTTTTTT. Amino acids: CASSLDRNTGELFF.

This clone was picked up one time. The chain carries TRBV6-5 and TRBJ2-1; 11 nucleotides align to TRBD2. CDR3 length: 14 residues. With V trimmed by 5 bases and J by 8 bases, 5 bases remained unmatched. Germline V gene sequence: CDR1 MNHEY, CDR2 SVGAGI. CDR3 region: CASSLSGGVYEQFF. Written as DNA, the CDR3 is TGTGCCAGCAGTCTTAGCGGGGGGGTCTATGAGCAGTTCTTC.

The chain uses TRBV5-4 and TRBJ2-1, with 9 bases lining up with TRBD1. This CDR3 is 14 amino acids long. Germline-derived CDR1 and CDR2 are SGHNT and YYREEE (reference sequence). J was trimmed by 9 bases and V by 5 bases; bases with no gene match: 9. CDR3 in DNA: TGTGCCAGCAGTCTAGGACAGGGGCGAGGTGAGCAGTTCTTC. Protein product: CASSLGQGRGEQFF.

This clone was detected once. In DNA form, the CDR3 reads TGTGCCAGCAGTTACTCAGGGGTCGGCACTGAAGCTTTCTTT. Its translation: CASSYSGVGTEAFF. The chain joins TRBV6-2 or TRBV6-3 to TRBJ1-1; D perhaps matches TRBD1 (5 bases). The germline CDR1 and CDR2 sequences are MNHEY and SVGEGT. The V end was cut by 0 bases, the J end by 4 bases, with 9 bases between. This CDR3 spans 14 amino acids.

The chain uses TRBV5-1 and TRBJ1-2; a weak D match, TRBD1 (5 bases). Germline CDR1 SGHRS, CDR2 YFSETQ. There are 13 residues in the CDR3. Trimming pared 6 bases from V and 1 base from J, leaving 10 bases between. The CDR3 sequence: CASNPGDNYGYTF. The CDR3 DNA sequence: TGCGCCAGCAATCCGGGGGATAACTATGGCTACACCTTC.

The chain combines TRBV2 with TRBJ2-1, with 8 bases matching TRBD2. Germline CDR1 reads SNHLY; CDR2 reads FYNNEI. V was clipped by 3 bases and J by 7 bases; unmatched bases: 5. The length of the CDR3 is 14 residues. Written as DNA, the CDR3 is TGTGCCAGCAGTGAGGGGACTAGGGGGAATGAGCAGTTCTTC. Amino acids: CASSEGTRGNEQFF.

This clone was seen only a few times. The genes are TRBV9 and TRBJ2-1, with 9 positions matching TRBD1. J gave up 6 bases and V 6 bases, and 7 bases lay outside the gene matches. From germline, CDR1 is SGDLS and CDR2 YYNGEE. The CDR3 is 14 amino acids. The CDR3 is CASTGTGRGNEQFF. CDR3 sequence (DNA): TGTGCCAGCACCGGGACAGGGAGGGGCAATGAGCAGTTCTTC.

This clone turned up a few times. This rearrangement joins TRBV7-3 to TRBJ2-7; weak D call: TRBD1 (6 bases). The V gene's germline CDR1 is SGHTA and CDR2 FQGTGA. The V end was cut by 8 bases, the J end by 2 bases, with 13 bases between. The CDR3 covers 13 residues. The CDR3 nucleotides are TGTGCCAGCTCCAAGGGGGTCGCCTACGAGCAGTACTTC. Translated: CASSKGVAYEQYF.

The chain uses TRBV7-7 and TRBJ1-1, with D uncertain. The V gene's germline CDR1 is SSHAT and CDR2 FNYEAQ (reference sequence). Trimming took off 9 bases at V and 2 bases at J, with 13 bases between the two ends. CDR3 length: 13 amino acids. This chain's CDR3 is CASRAGLNTEAFF. CDR3 bases: TGTGCCAGTCGAGCCGGGTTAAACACTGAAGCTTTCTTT.

The rearrangement uses TRBV5-4 and TRBJ2-5; 15 bases line up with TRBD2. V dropped 0 bases and J dropped 5; count of bases not matched to a gene: 2. The V gene's germline CDR1 is SGHNT and CDR2 YYREEE (reference sequence). The CDR3 loop spans 16 amino acids. CDR3 sequence (DNA): TGTGCCAGCAGCTTGGGGGGACTAGCGGGGGGCGAGACCCAGTACTTC. Protein sequence: CASSLGGLAGGETQYF.

The chain carries TRBV7-8 and TRBJ1-1; D ambiguous. V lost 3 bases to trimming and J lost 4 bases, with 9 bases between them. CDR1 and CDR2 from the germline V gene are SGHVS and FQNEAQ. This CDR3 spans 13 amino acids. CDR3 protein: CASSLDSGTEAFF. In nucleotides, the CDR3 is TGTGCCAGCAGCTTGGATAGCGGCACTGAAGCTTTCTTT.

The CDR3 loop is CASSWGHNTGELFF. As DNA, the CDR3 is TGTGCCAGCAGTTGGGGCCACAACACCGGGGAGCTGTTTTTT. V gene TRBV7-3 combines with J gene TRBJ2-2, with D possibly being TRBD1 (5 bases). This CDR3 has 14 residues. The V end was cut by 6 bases, the J end by 2 bases, with 10 bases between. Germline V gene lookup returns CDR1 SGHTA and CDR2 FQGTGA.

V usage is TRBV12-3 or TRBV12-4 and J usage is TRBJ2-7; TRBD1 is a possible D gene (6 bases). The CDR3 contains 13 residues. Trimming removed 6 bases at V and 4 bases at J, with 13 bases between. The CDR3 spells CASSQGHGYEQYF. DNA for the CDR3: TGTGCCAGCAGCCAGGGACACGGTTACGAGCAGTACTTC.

The table lists this clone with a few counts. The chain couples TRBV2 to TRBJ2-2, with 11 nucleotides matching TRBD2. V lost 6 bases to trimming and J lost 0 bases; unmatched junction nucleotides: 9. Germline CDR1 reads SNHLY; CDR2 reads FYNNEI. CDR3 size: 18 residues. The chain's CDR3 is CASSDLAGGPANTGELFF. In nucleotides, the CDR3 is TGTGCCAGCAGCGATCTAGCGGGGGGACCCGCGAACACCGGGGAGCTGTTTTTT.

This chain uses TRBV3-1 (or the pseudogene TRBV3-2) with TRBJ1-6, with TRBD1 matching 7 bases. V lost 4 bases and J lost 9; bases outside the gene matches: 15. Per germline, CDR1 LGHDT and CDR2 YNNKEL (reference sequence). The CDR3 has 17 amino acids. This CDR3 reads CASSPYPTQGNPSPLHF. CDR3 DNA: TGTGCCAGCAGCCCGTACCCCACACAGGGGAATCCTTCACCCCTCCACTTT.

V gene TRBV11-2 combines with J gene TRBJ2-3, with D possibly TRBD1 on 6 matching bases. Germline CDR1 and CDR2: SGHAT and FQNNGV. Deletions cut 2 bases from V and 5 bases from J, with 8 bases between. The CDR3 runs 13 residues. CDR3: CASSLTGLDTQYF. The CDR3 DNA is TGTGCCAGCAGCTTAACAGGGCTAGATACGCAGTATTTT.

The chain carries TRBV30 and TRBJ2-2, with 10 positions matching TRBD2. V shed 0 bases, J shed 5 bases, and the junction held 6 bases outside the gene matches. CDR1 and CDR2 from the germline V gene are GTSNPN and SVGIG (reference sequence). The CDR3 length is 16 residues. Here the CDR3 DNA reads TGTGCCTGGAGTGTAGGTCTAGCGGGAGTAACCGGGGAGCTGTTTTTT. Amino acid sequence: CAWSVGLAGVTGELFF.

The chain couples TRBV29-1 to TRBJ1-1; a weak D match, TRBD1 (6 bases). CDR1 is SQVTM, CDR2 ANQGSEA, per germline. The CDR3 is 13 residues long. V dropped 5 bases and J dropped 0 bases, with 10 bases sitting between them. The DNA for the CDR3 is TGCAGCGTTTTAGGACAGTTGAACACTGAAGCTTTCTTT. It specifies CSVLGQLNTEAFF.

The chain has TRBV5-4 and TRBJ2-2; D perhaps matches TRBD1 (6 bases). The V end was cut by 0 bases, the J end by 1 base, with 13 bases between. CDR1 is SGHNT and CDR2 is YYREEE in the germline V gene (reference sequence). The CDR3 consists of 17 residues. Here the CDR3 DNA reads TGTGCCAGCAGCTTGGGCTCCGGGACACTGAACACCGGGGAGCTGTTTTTT. Protein product: CASSLGSGTLNTGELFF.

The chain combines TRBV19 with TRBJ1-1; D may be TRBD1 (5 bases). Trimming took off 5 bases at V and 1 base at J, with 8 bases between the two ends. Germline CDR1 is LNHDA and CDR2 is SQIVND (reference sequence). The CDR3 runs to 13 residues. This chain's CDR3 is CASSSGWNTEAFF. CDR3 nucleotides: TGTGCCAGTAGTTCAGGGTGGAACACTGAAGCTTTCTTT.

The rearrangement joins TRBV9 to TRBJ2-1, with D perhaps matching TRBD2 (5 bases). In germline, CDR1 is SGDLS, CDR2 YYNGEE. This CDR3 has 14 amino acids. The V end lost 2 bases, the J end lost 7 bases, and 13 bases lay between the germline ends. CDR3 sequence reads: CASSVTSGTNEQFF. In DNA form, the CDR3 reads TGTGCCAGCAGCGTCACTAGTGGTACGAATGAGCAGTTCTTC.

The V call is TRBV27, the J call TRBJ1-5, with D unclear. This CDR3 contains 15 residues. Between the trimmed V and J ends, which lost 1 base and 6 bases, there was a span of 13 bases. The germline V gene encodes CDR1 MNHEY and CDR2 SMNVEV (reference sequence). DNA of the CDR3: TGTGCCAGCAGTTTATTAGGCCAGCGGGGTCAGCCCCAGCATTTT. Its protein product is CASSLLGQRGQPQHF.

This clone is labeled large. The rearrangement joins TRBV19 to TRBJ1-2, with 8 bases lining up with TRBD1. Trimming cost V 0 bases and J 7 bases; bases outside gene matches: 7. The CDR3 length is 15 residues. CDR1 LNHDA and CDR2 SQIVND come from the germline V gene (reference sequence). CDR3 nucleotide sequence: TGTGCCAGTAGTATAGACCGGACAGGGCTGGGTGGCTACACCTTC. This encodes CASSIDRTGLGGYTF. Filled out from reference TRBV19 and TRBJ1-2, the complete variable domain reads DGGITQSPKYLFRKEGQNVTLSCEQNLNHDAMYWYRQDPGQGLRLIYYSQIVNDFQKGDIAEGYSVSREKKESFPLTVTSAQKNPTAFYLCASSIDRTGLGGYTFGSGTRLTVV.

This clone appeared once. One end of the junction is discordant with germline, which a read error may explain. J is TRBJ2-5 and V is TRBV7-9; TRBD2 matches at 10 bases. Germline V gene sequence: CDR1 SEHNR, CDR2 FQNEAQ (reference sequence). This CDR3 comprises 13 residues. CDR3 bases: TGTGCCGGCAGACTAGCGGGCCAAGAGACCCAGTACTTC. It specifies CAGRLAGQETQYF.

V and J are TRBV5-1 and TRBJ2-3, with 12 positions matching TRBD2. This CDR3 spans 17 amino acids. Trimming cost V 0 bases and J 6 bases; bases outside gene matches: 8. From germline, CDR1 is SGHRS and CDR2 YFSETQ. DNA for the CDR3: TGCGCCAGCAGCTTGGCGGCTAGCGGGGGGGCGGCGGATACGCAGTATTTT. Amino acid sequence: CASSLAASGGAADTQYF.